This TCR beta chain was captured in a study of shared clonotypes between healthy human individuals. Study conclusions and caveats: Blood was the sole source, and tissue repertoires probably differ. Against clonotypes common to all four donors, non-shared ones had lower generation probabilities.

To note about this clone: The antigen remains unidentified.

The protocol was immunoSEQ multiplex PCR, while the TCRdb copy is restricted to in-frame clones and leaves out a portion. The sample holds hundreds of thousands of clones, more than 85% seen once. Germline CDR1 SGHRS, CDR2 YFSETQ. V shed 0 bases and J 1 base; nucleotides not matched to a gene: 15. The CDR3 spans 21 residues. The naive CD8 fraction comprised CD45RO-negative cells positively selected for CCR7 and excluded terminally differentiated effector memory CD45RA+ cells. Sequenced sample: naive CD8+ T cells sorted from blood. The genes are TRBV5-1 and TRBJ2-1; TRBD1 agrees at 11 bases. This clonotype was obtained from a young man in good health. CDR3 residues: CASSLDPTGTGGSISYNEQFF. CDR3 DNA: TGCGCCAGCAGCTTGGACCCGACCGGGACAGGGGGGTCAATTTCCTACAATGAGCAGTTCTTC.